This entry describes one TCR beta chain. Its antigen remains unknown. Sequencing was at deep level. Clones were read by immunoSEQ multiplex PCR, and TCRdb kept only the in-frame ones, dropping some. The sample has 2 million to 2.5 million clones; roughly 94% are singletons. Positively selected for CCR7, the CD45RO-negative cells used as naive CD8 cells excluded terminally differentiated effector memory CD45RA+ cells. The source of the sample is a study of shared clonotypes between healthy human individuals. General observations from the study: Naive subsets generally had larger estimated richness than memory subsets. Only blood was sampled; tissue repertoires likely differ. Among a handful of donors, around 5% of naive CD4 clonotypes were found in common.

This CDR3 spans 16 amino acids. Germline V lookup: CDR1 SGHDT, CDR2 YYEEEE. V dropped 5 bases and J dropped 0; count of bases not matched to a gene: 11. Sequenced sample: naive CD8+ T cells sorted from blood. J is TRBJ2-7 and V is TRBV5-6, with 7 bases identical to TRBD1. The source of this sequence is a man between 18 and 35 years old in good health. CDR3 residues: CASSEQTGTFSYEQYF. CDR3 in DNA: TGTGCCAGCAGTGAACAGACAGGGACCTTCTCCTACGAGCAGTACTTC. Supplemented by reference TRBV5-6 and TRBJ2-7, the full variable domain reads DAGVTQSPTHLIKTRGQQVTLRCSPKSGHDTVSWYQQALGQGPQFIFQYYEEEERQRGNFPDRFSGHQFPNYSSELNVNALLLGDSALYLCASSEQTGTFSYEQYFGPGTRLTVT.